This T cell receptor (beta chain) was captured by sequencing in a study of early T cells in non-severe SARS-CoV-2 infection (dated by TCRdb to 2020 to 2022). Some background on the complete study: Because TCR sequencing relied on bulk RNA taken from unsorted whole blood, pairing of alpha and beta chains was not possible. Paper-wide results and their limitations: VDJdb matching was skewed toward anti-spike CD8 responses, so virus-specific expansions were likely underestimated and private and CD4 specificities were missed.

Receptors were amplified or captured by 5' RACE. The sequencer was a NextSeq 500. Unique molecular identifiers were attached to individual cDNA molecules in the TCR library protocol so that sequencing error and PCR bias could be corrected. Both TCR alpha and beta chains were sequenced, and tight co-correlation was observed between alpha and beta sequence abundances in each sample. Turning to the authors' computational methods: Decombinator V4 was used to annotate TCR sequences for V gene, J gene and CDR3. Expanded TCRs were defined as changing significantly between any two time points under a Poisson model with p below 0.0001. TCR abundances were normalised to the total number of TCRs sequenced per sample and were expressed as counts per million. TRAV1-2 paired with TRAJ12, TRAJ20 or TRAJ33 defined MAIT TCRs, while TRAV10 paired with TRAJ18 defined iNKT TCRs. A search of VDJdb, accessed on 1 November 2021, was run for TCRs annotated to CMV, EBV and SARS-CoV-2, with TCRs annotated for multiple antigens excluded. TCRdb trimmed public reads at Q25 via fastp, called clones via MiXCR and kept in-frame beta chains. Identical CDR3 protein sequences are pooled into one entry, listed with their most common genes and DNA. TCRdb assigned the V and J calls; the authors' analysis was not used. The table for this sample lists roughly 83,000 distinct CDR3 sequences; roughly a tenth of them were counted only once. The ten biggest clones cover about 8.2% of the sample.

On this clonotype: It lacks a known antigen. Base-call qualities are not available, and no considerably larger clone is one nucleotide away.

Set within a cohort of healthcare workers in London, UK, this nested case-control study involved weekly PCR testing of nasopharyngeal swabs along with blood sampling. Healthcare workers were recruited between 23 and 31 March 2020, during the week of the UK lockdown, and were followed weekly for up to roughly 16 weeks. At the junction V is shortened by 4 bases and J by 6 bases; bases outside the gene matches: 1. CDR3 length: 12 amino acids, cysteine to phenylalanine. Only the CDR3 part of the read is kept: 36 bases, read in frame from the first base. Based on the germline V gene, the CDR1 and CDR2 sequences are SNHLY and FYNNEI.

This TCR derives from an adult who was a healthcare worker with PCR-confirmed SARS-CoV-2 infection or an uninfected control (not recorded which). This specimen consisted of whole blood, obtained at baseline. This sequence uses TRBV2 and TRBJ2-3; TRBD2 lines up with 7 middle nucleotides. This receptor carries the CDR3 CASSGGSDTQYF. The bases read TGTGCCAGCAGTGGCGGGAGTGATACGCAGTATTTT.